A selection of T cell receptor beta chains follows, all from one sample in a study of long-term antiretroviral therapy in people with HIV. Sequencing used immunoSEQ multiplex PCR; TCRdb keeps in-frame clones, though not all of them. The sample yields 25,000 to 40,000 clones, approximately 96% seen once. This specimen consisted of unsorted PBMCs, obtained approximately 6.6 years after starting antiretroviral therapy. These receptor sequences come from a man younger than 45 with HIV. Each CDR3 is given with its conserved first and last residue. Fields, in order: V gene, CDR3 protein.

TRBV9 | CASSGLEGTGELFF
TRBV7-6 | CASSLASAGPYNEQFF
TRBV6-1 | CASSEDRGAFF
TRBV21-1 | CASSKGQGTNEKLFF
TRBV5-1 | CASSATGVGTEAFF
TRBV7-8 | CASSFDLFGGPTNEKLFF
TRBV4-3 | CASSQVPGGANQPQYF
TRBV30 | CAWSNFLTNEKLFF
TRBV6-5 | CASTAKAGRVQYF
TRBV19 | CASSPRGSGTYEQYF
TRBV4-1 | CASSLPGGGNEQFF
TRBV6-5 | CASSSGRGYDNSPLHF
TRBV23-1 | CASSQMWTSMSYEQYF
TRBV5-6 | CASSFGEPYNEQFF
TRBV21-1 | CASQLLRRYEQYF
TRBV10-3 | CAISGSGDSYEQYF
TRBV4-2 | CASSRLLANTDTQYF
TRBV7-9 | CASGDTSNEKLFF
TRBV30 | CAWSGVVNTEAFF
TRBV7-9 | CASRLGTAYEQYF
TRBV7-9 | CASSAAEYQETQYF
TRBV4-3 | CASSQDVSGINQPQHF
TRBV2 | CASGTRGIYEQYF
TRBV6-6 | CASSPLGPGNQPQHF
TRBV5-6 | CASSITGELFF
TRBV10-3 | CAISVLGGAVTGELFF
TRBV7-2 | CASSLTGTGNNEQFF